This is a list of T cell receptor beta chains from one sample in a study of blood T cell repertoires in COVID-19. Generated by immunoSEQ multiplex PCR, the TCRdb table keeps only in-frame clones and is missing some. The profile shows a few hundred thousand clones, around 92% of them singletons. The sequencing input was PBMCs or T cells enriched from blood (not recorded which). The receptors here all came from a woman aged 45-59 years who had been exposed to COVID-19. Both conserved end residues are part of each CDR3. D genes are given only for firm matches. Size is omitted from some rows. Given values are once, few, many or a class for expanded clones.

V,D,size,J,CDR3,DNA
TRBV28,TRBD2,NA,TRBJ2-1,CASSSTRLAGSYNEQFF,TGTGCCAGCAGTTCGACCCGACTAGCGGGTTCCTACAATGAGCAGTTCTTC
TRBV29-1,TRBD1,few,TRBJ1-2,CSVESDRAVGYTF,TGCAGCGTTGAATCCGACAGGGCTGTTGGCTACACCTTC
TRBV19,TRBD1,NA,TRBJ1-2,CASSITGGDYGYTF,TGTGCCAGTAGTATAACAGGGGGCGACTATGGCTACACCTTC
TRBV6-5,NA,NA,TRBJ2-1,CASSSQRERLQFF,TGTGCCAGCAGCTCCCAAAGGGAGCGGCTACAGTTCTTC
TRBV5-6,NA,NA,TRBJ1-5,CASSFFGRANQPQHF,TGTGCCAGCAGCTTTTTCGGCAGGGCGAATCAGCCCCAGCATTTT
TRBV30,TRBD2,NA,TRBJ2-3,CAWKAVSGGNTDTQYF,TGTGCCTGGAAGGCTGTTAGCGGGGGGAACACAGATACGCAGTATTTT
TRBV7-2,TRBD1,NA,TRBJ1-6,CASSPGTGGRSYNSPLHF,TGTGCCAGCAGCCCCGGGACAGGGGGCCGGTCCTATAATTCACCCCTCCACTTT
TRBV7-2,NA,NA,TRBJ2-7,CASSLVSRDNYEQYF,TGTGCCAGCAGCTTAGTTAGCAGAGATAACTACGAGCAGTACTTC
TRBV12-2,NA,NA,TRBJ1-1,CASRRTGGGAFF,TGTGCAAGTCGCCGGACAGGGGGCGGCGCTTTCTTT
TRBV2,NA,NA,TRBJ1-1,CASRSDMSHTEAFF,TGTGCCAGCAGATCAGACATGTCCCACACTGAAGCTTTCTTT
TRBV5-4,TRBD1,NA,TRBJ1-2,CASSLETGANYGYTF,TGTGCCAGCAGCTTGGAGACAGGGGCTAACTATGGCTACACCTTC
TRBV5-6,NA,NA,TRBJ1-2,CASSPPTNYGYTF,TGTGCCAGCAGCCCGCCCACAAACTATGGCTACACCTTC
TRBV28,NA,NA,TRBJ1-1,CASRVGQGEAFF,TGTGCCAGCAGAGTTGGGCAGGGTGAAGCTTTCTTT
TRBV14,TRBD1,NA,TRBJ1-2,CASSPSGTGYGYTF,TGTGCCAGCAGCCCTTCAGGGACAGGATATGGCTACACCTTC
TRBV5-6,TRBD1,once,TRBJ1-4,CASSLTGQGNEKLFF,TGTGCCAGCAGCTTGACCGGACAGGGCAATGAAAAACTGTTTTTT
TRBV27,NA,NA,TRBJ2-1,CASSLLGATSYNEQFF,TGTGCCAGCAGTTTATTGGGGGCCACTTCGTACAATGAGCAGTTCTTC
TRBV7-2,TRBD2,NA,TRBJ2-1,CASSFQVRGGGTGEQFF,TGTGCCAGCAGCTTTCAGGTGCGGGGCGGGGGAACCGGTGAGCAGTTCTTC
TRBV18,NA,few,TRBJ1-5,CASSPDGPGRQPQHF,TGTGCCAGCTCACCCGATGGGCCCGGCCGGCAGCCCCAGCATTTT
TRBV30,NA,NA,TRBJ2-7,CAWRALGPYEQYF,TGTGCCTGGAGAGCTTTGGGCCCCTACGAGCAGTACTTC
TRBV27,TRBD1,NA,TRBJ1-1,CASSTWTGGDTEAFF,TGTGCCAGCAGTACCTGGACAGGGGGGGACACTGAAGCTTTCTTT
TRBV28,TRBD1,NA,TRBJ2-3,CASSRGQGGTDTQYF,TGTGCCAGCAGTCGCGGACAGGGGGGCACAGATACGCAGTATTTT
TRBV7-2,TRBD2,NA,TRBJ2-4,CASSPRPGGVVTKNIQYF,TGTGCCAGCAGCCCTAGGCCGGGGGGGGTGGTGACCAAAAACATTCAGTACTTC
TRBV6-5,TRBD1,NA,TRBJ2-1,CASSLRDRGYNEQFF,TGTGCCAGCAGTCTCCGGGACAGGGGGTACAATGAGCAGTTCTTC
TRBV27,NA,NA,TRBJ2-7,CASSLTYTGSYEQYF,TGTGCCAGCAGTTTAACCTACACAGGGTCCTACGAGCAGTACTTC
TRBV3-1/TRBV3-2,NA,NA,TRBJ2-3,CASSTASVRAGTDTQYF,TGTGCCAGCAGCACTGCAAGTGTCAGGGCCGGGACAGATACGCAGTATTTT
TRBV20-1,TRBD2,NA,TRBJ2-7,CSASESTSGISQF,TGCAGTGCTAGTGAGTCGACTAGCGGGATTTCCCAATTC
TRBV30,NA,NA,TRBJ2-3,CAWRRDPLDTQYF,TGTGCCTGGAGACGGGATCCTTTGGATACGCAGTATTTT
TRBV6-5,TRBD1,NA,TRBJ1-1,CASTPPHRGNTEAFF,TGTGCCAGCACCCCCCCACACAGGGGGAACACTGAAGCTTTCTTT
TRBV5-1,TRBD1,NA,TRBJ2-4,CASSLAWTGENIQYF,TGCGCCAGCAGCTTGGCCTGGACAGGAGAAAACATTCAGTACTTC
TRBV7-2,TRBD1,NA,TRBJ2-7,CASSSKDRLDEQYF,TGTGCCAGCAGCTCGAAGGACAGGCTCGACGAGCAGTACTTC
TRBV6-9,NA,NA,TRBJ1-1,CASSYSEQLNTEAFF,TGTGCCAGCAGTTATTCGGAGCAGCTGAACACTGAAGCTTTCTTT